The clone carrying this TCR beta chain was seen many times. Its antigen is not known. Source material was 2 million unsorted PBMCs, stored at -80 °C in RNAlater. The data were obtained in a study of neurological immune-mediated disorders. The germline V gene has CDR1 MNHNY and CDR2 SVGAGI (reference sequence). CDR3 size: 12 residues. V shed 11 bases and J 3 bases; nucleotides not matched to a gene: 3. The cDNA was generated by 5'RACE with 10-nucleotide random UMIs. TCRdb re-derived calls from the 5' RACE reads in MiXCR, one entry per CDR3 protein. The sample lists about 60,000 distinct CDR3 sequences; roughly 4% were seen once. General observations from the study: Private repertoires in all groups were suggested, as expanded clones shared no CDR3 amino acid sequences across subjects. None of the features examined (clinical or MRI) was associated with the multiple sclerosis repertoire cluster.

This sequence originates from a man between 25 and 39 years old with multiple sclerosis. The sequenced sample consisted of PBMCs. The chain couples TRBV6-6 to TRBJ2-5, with 10 bases fitting TRBD1. CDR3 sequence reads: CAGGTGEETQYF. DNA of the CDR3: TGTGCCGGCGGGACAGGGGAAGAGACCCAGTACTTC.